Listed here are 6 T cell receptor beta chains from one sample, sequenced in a study of T cells in women clearing cervical HPV infection. Repertoires were generated with immunoSEQ multiplex PCR, while TCRdb's copy carries only in-frame clones and drops some. Recorded for this sample: some 46,000 clones. Sequencing input: blood buffy coat. The source of these receptors is a woman between 18 and 69 years old with a cervical HPV16 infection that either progressed to CIN3+ or cleared (not recorded which).

CDR3 DNA, as far as it was read: TGCGCCAGCAGCTTGGATGGTTTACCCCCGGGCAATCAGCCC. This gives the protein CASSLDGLPPGNQP. The full CDR3 protein reads CASSLDGLPPGNQPQHF. The V and J genes are TRBV5-1 and TRBJ1-5; no definite D call. The CDR3 is cut off 3 residues early in the read; its end comes from the germline J gene. The V end was cut by 0 bases, the J end by 2 bases, with 15 bases between. Germline CDR1 is SGHRS and CDR2 is YFSETQ. The CDR3 sequence is 17 residues long.

Note on this clone: The CDR3 goes on 3 residues after the read ends, and that part is filled in from the germline J gene. The chain combines TRBV6-2 or TRBV6-3 with TRBJ1-5; the match to TRBD1 covers 7 bases. CDR3 length: 17 residues. Germline CDR1 reads MNHEY; CDR2 reads SVGEGT. J lost 3 bases, V lost 0 bases, and 8 bases had no gene match. This chain's CDR3 is CASSYSSRDSPNQPQHF. CDR3 bases read: TGTGCCAGCAGTTACTCCTCACGGGACAGTCCCAATCAGCCC.

Turning to this clone: From the germline J gene comes the end of the CDR3, since the read stops 3 residues before it. The rearrangement joins TRBV7-6 to TRBJ2-5; D is undetermined. The germline V gene encodes CDR1 SGHVS and CDR2 FNYEAQ. This CDR3 region has 14 residues. With 4 bases removed from V and 4 bases from J, the gap between germline ends came to 13 bases. The CDR3 bases that were read are TGTGCCAGCAGCTCCCCCTTGACGGGAGAGACC. Its protein is CASSSPLTGET. The entire CDR3 protein is CASSSPLTGETQYF. The full variable domain, with the rest looked up from reference TRBV7-6 and TRBJ2-5, is GAGVSQSPRYKVTKRGQDVALRCDPISGHVSLYWYRQALGQGPEFLTYFNYEAQQDKSGLPNDRFSAERPEGSISTLTIQRTEQRDSAMYRCASSSPLTGETQYFGPGTRLLVL.

With respect to this clone: The missing CDR3 end, 3 residues past where the read stops, is filled in from the germline J gene. Other DNA sequences in this sample translate to the same CDR3. The genes are TRBV19 and TRBJ1-1; 7 bases map to TRBD1. Per germline, CDR1 LNHDA and CDR2 SQIVND (reference sequence). This CDR3 region has 13 residues. The J segment lost 7 bases and the V segment lost 4 bases, leaving 6 bases of the junction unmatched. The part of the CDR3 DNA that was read is TGTGCCAGTAGTAAACAGGGGAACTATGAA. Translated, it gives CASSKQGNYE. From start to end, the CDR3 is CASSKQGNYEAFF.

As for this clone: The CDR3 end falls 3 residues outside the read, so it is completed with the germline J gene. The chain recombines TRBV18 with TRBJ2-1; weak D call: TRBD1 (5 bases). Germline assignment: CDR1 KGHSH and CDR2 LQKENI. V lost 6 bases to trimming and J lost 8 bases, with 17 bases between them. The CDR3 length is 14 residues. The DNA read from the CDR3 is TGTGCCAGCTCTCTCCCTCCCTGGGGCGATGAG. It specifies CASSLPPWGDE. The full-length CDR3 reads as CASSLPPWGDEQFF.

With respect to this clone: The observed sequence ends 3 residues before the CDR3 terminus, with the missing tail filled in from the germline J gene. The V call is TRBV29-1, the J call TRBJ1-3; 8 positions agree with TRBD1. CDR1 and CDR2 from the germline V gene are SQVTM and ANQGSEA. There are 14 residues in the CDR3. Losses at the gene ends were 7 bases for V and 0 bases for J; bases not matched to a gene: 5. The CDR3 bases that were read are TGCAGCGCAGGGGGCTACCTCTCTGGAAACACC. Residues: CSAGGYLSGNT. The whole CDR3 sequence reads CSAGGYLSGNTIYF.